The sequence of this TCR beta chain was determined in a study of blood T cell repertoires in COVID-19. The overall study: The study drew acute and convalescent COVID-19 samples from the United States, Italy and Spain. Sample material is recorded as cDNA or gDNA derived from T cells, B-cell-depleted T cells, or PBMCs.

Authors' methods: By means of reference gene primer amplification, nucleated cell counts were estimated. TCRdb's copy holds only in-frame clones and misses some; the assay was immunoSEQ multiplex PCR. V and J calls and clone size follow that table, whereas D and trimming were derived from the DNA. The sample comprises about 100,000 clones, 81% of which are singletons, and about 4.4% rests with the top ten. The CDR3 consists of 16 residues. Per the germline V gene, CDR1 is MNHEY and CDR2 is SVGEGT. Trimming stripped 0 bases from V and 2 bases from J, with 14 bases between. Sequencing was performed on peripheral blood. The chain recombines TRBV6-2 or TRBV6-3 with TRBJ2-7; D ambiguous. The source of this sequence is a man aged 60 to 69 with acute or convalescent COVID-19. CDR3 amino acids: CASSYSNSMFTYEQYF. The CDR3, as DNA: TGTGCCAGCAGTTACTCAAATTCCATGTTCACCTACGAGCAGTACTTC.